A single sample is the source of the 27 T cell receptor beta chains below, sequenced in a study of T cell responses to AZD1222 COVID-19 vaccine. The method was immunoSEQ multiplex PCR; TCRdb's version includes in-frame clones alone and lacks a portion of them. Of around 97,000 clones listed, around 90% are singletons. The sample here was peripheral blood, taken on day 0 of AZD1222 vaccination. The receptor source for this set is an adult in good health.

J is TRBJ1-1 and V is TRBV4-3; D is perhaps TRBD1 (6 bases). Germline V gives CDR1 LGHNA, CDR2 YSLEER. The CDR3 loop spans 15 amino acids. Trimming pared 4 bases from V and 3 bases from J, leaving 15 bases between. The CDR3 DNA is TGCGCCAGCAGCCCGTCGAGGGGGGGAGACACTGAAGCTTTCTTT. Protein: CASSPSRGGDTEAFF.

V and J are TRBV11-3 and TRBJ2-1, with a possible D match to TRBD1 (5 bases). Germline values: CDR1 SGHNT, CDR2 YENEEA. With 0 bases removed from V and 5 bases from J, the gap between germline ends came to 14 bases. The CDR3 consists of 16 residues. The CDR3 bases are TGTGCCAGCAGCTTAGATCTGGCAGGGTATGACAATGAGCAGTTCTTC. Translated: CASSLDLAGYDNEQFF. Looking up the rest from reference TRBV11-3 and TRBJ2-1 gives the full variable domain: EAGVVQSPRYKIIEKKQPVAFWCNPISGHNTLYWYLQNLGQGPELLIRYENEEAVDDSQLPKDRFSAERLKGVDSTLKIQPAELGDSAVYLCASSLDLAGYDNEQFFGPGTRLTVL.

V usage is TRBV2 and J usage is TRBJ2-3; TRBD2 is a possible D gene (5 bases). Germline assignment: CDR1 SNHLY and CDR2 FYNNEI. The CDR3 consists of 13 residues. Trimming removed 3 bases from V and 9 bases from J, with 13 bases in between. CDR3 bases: TGTGCCAGCAGTGATTTTTGGTGGGAGACGCAGTATTTT. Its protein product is CASSDFWWETQYF.

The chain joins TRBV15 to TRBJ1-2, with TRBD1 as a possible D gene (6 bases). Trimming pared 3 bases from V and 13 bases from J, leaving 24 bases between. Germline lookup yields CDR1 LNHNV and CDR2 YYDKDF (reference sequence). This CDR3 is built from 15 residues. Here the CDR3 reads CATSRLPAGASELTF. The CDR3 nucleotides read TGTGCCACCAGCAGGCTCCCCGCAGGGGCGTCGGAGCTCACCTTC. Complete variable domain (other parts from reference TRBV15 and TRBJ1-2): DAMVIQNPRYQVTQFGKPVTLSCSQTLNHNVMYWYQQKSSQAPKLLFHYYDKDFNNEADTPDNFQSRRPNTSFCFLDIRSPGLGDTAMYLCATSRLPAGASELTFGSGTRLTVV.

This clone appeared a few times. CDR3 in amino acids: CASSLRTSGGVNEQFF. The CDR3 DNA is TGCGCCAGCAGCTTGAGGACTAGCGGGGGAGTTAATGAGCAGTTCTTC. This chain joins TRBV5-1 and TRBJ2-1, with 13 bases lining up with TRBD2. CDR1 and CDR2 from the germline V gene are SGHRS and YFSETQ. Unmatched junction bases numbered 5, after V lost 1 base and J lost 7 bases. The CDR3 has 16 amino acids.

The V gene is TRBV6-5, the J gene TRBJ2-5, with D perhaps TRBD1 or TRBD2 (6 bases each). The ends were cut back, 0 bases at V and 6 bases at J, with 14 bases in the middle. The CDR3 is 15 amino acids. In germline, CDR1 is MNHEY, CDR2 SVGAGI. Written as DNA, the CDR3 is TGTGCCAGCAGTTACTCGTTCCAGGGGAGGCAGACCCAGTACTTC. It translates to CASSYSFQGRQTQYF.

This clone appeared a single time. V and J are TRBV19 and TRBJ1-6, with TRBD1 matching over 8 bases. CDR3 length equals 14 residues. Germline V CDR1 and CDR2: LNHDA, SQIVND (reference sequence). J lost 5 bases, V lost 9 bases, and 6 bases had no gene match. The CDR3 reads CASTDRVHNSPLHF. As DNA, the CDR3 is TGTGCCAGCACGGACAGGGTGCATAATTCACCCCTCCACTTT.

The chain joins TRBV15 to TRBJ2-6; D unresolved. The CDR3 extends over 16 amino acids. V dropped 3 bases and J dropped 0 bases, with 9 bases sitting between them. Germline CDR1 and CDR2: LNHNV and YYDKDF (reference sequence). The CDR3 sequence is CATSRGDTSGANVLTF. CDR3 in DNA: TGTGCCACCAGCAGGGGCGACACCTCTGGGGCCAACGTCCTGACTTTC. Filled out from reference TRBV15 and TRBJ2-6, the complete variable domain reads DAMVIQNPRYQVTQFGKPVTLSCSQTLNHNVMYWYQQKSSQAPKLLFHYYDKDFNNEADTPDNFQSRRPNTSFCFLDIRSPGLGDTAMYLCATSRGDTSGANVLTFGAGSRLTVL.

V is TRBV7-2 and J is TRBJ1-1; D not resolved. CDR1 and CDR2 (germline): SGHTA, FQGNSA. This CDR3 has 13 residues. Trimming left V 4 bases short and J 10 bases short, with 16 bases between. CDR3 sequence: CASSSTGGEGAFF. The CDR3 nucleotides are TGTGCCAGCAGCTCAACCGGCGGGGAGGGAGCTTTCTTT. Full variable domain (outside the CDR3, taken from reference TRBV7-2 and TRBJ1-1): GAGVSQSPSNKVTEKGKDVELRCDPISGHTALYWYRQSLGQGLEFLIYFQGNSAPDKSGLPSDRFSAERTGGSVSTLTIQRTQQEDSAVYLCASSSTGGEGAFFGQGTRLTVV.

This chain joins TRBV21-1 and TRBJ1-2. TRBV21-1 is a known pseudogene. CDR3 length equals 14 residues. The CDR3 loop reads CASSKHRRTYGYTF. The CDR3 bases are TGTGCCAGCAGCAAACATAGACGGACCTATGGCTACACCTTC.

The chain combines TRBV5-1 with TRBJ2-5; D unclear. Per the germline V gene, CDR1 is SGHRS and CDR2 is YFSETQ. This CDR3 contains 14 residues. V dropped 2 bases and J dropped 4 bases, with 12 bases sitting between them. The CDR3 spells CASSFVGIGETQYF. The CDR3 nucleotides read TGCGCCAGCAGCTTCGTAGGGATAGGAGAGACCCAGTACTTC.

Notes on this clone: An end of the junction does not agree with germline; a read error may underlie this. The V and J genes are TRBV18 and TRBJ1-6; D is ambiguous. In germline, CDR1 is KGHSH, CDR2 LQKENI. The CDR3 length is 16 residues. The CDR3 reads CASSPRSGGMNSPPHF. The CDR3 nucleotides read TGTGCCAGCTCACCACGTTCAGGAGGGATGAATTCACCCCCCCACTTT.

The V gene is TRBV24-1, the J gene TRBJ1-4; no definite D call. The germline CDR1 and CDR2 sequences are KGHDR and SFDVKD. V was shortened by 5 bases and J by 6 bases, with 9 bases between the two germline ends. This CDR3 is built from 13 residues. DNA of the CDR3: TGTGCCACCAGTGGGGCCTGGGATGAAAAACTGTTTTTT. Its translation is CATSGAWDEKLFF.

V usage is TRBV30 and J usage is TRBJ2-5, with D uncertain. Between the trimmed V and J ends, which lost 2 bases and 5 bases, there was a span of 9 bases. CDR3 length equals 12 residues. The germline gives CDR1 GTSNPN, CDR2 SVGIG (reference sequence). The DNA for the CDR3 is TGTGCCTGGAGTTTAGGGATGGAGACCCAGTACTTC. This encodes CAWSLGMETQYF. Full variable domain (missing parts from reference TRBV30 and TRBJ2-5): SQTIHQWPATLVQPVGSPLSLECTVEGTSNPNLYWYRQAAGRGLQLLFYSVGIGQISSEVPQNLSASRPQDRQFILSSKKLLLSDSGFYLCAWSLGMETQYFGPGTRLLVL.

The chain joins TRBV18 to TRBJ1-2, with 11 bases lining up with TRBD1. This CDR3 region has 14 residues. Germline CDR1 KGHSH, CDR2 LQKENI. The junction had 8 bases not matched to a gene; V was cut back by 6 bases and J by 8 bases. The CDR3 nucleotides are TGTGCCAGCTCCCTCGGACAGGGGGCTGAAGGCTACACCTTC. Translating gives CASSLGQGAEGYTF.

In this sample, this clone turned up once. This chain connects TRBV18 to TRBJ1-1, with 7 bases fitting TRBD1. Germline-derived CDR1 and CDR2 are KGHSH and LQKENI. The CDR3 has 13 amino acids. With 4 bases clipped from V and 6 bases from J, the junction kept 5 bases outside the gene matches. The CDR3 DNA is TGTGCCAGCTCACTACAGGGGAGCCCTGAAGCTTTCTTT. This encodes CASSLQGSPEAFF.

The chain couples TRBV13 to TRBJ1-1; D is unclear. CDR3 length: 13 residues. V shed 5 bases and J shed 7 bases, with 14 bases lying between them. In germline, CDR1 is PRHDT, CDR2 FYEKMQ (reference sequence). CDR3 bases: TGTGCCAGCAGCCCAGACTCTGGGGATGAAGCTTTCTTT. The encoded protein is CASSPDSGDEAFF.

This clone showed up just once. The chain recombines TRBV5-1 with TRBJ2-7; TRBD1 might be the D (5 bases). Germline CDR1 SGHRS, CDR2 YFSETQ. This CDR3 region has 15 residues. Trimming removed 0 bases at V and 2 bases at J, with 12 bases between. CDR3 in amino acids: CASSLAPGPPYEQYF. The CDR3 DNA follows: TGCGCCAGCAGCTTGGCCCCAGGGCCCCCCTACGAGCAGTACTTC.

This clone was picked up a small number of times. The CDR3 nucleotides are TGTGCCAGCAGCGACGTACCCCAGGGGGGTTGGGGCTACACCTTC. Its protein product is CASSDVPQGGWGYTF. V is TRBV9 and J is TRBJ1-2, with 7 bases matching TRBD1. CDR1 and CDR2 from the germline V gene are SGDLS and YYNGEE. V lost 3 bases and J lost 8; bases outside the gene matches: 13. CDR3 length: 15 amino acids.

DNA of the CDR3: TGTGCCAGCAGTTTTCCCGGACGAGGGGAGACCGGGGAGCTGTTTTTT. It is translated as CASSFPGRGETGELFF. The rearrangement uses TRBV7-2 and TRBJ2-2; the D call may be TRBD1 or TRBD2 (5 bases each). The V end was cut by 6 bases, the J end by 5 bases, with 19 bases between. CDR3 size: 16 residues. Germline V lookup: CDR1 SGHTA, CDR2 FQGNSA.

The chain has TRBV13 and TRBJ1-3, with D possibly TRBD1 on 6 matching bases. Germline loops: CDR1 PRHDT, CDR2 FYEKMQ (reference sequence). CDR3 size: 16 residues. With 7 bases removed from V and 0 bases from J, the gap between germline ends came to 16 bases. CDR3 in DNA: TGTGCCAGCACCCTGACAGGCTTAAGCTCTGGAAACACCATATATTTT. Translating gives CASTLTGLSSGNTIYF.

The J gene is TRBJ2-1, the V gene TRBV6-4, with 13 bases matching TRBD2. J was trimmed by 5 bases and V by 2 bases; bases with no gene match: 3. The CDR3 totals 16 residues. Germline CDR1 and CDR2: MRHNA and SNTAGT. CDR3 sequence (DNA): TGTGCCAGCAGTGACGCTGGGACTAGCGGGAACAATGAGCAGTTCTTC. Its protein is CASSDAGTSGNNEQFF.

The CDR3 here is CASSLGDSYEQYF. The CDR3, as DNA: TGTGCCAGCAGTTTGGGCGACTCCTACGAGCAGTACTTC. This sequence joins TRBV12-3 or TRBV12-4 and TRBJ2-7; D gene ambiguous. The CDR3 loop spans 13 amino acids. V lost 3 bases and J 0 bases, leaving 6 bases between the germline ends.

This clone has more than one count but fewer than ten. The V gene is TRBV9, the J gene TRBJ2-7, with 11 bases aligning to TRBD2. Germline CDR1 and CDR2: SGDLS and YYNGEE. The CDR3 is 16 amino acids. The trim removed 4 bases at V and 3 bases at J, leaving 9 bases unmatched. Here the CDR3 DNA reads TGTGCCAGCAGCCCCCAGACTAGCGGGGTGGACTACGAGCAGTACTTC. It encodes CASSPQTSGVDYEQYF.

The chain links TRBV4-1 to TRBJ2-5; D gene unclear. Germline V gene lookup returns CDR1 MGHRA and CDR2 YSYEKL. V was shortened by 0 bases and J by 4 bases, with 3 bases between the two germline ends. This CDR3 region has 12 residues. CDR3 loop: CASSQDSETQYF. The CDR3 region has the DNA TGCGCCAGCAGCCAAGATTCAGAGACCCAGTACTTC.

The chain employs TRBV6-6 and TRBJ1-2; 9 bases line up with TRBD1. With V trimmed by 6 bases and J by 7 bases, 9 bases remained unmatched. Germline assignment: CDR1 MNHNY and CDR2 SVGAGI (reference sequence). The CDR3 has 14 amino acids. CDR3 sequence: CASSPGQGWGGYTF. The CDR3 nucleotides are TGTGCCAGCAGCCCGGGACAGGGATGGGGTGGCTACACCTTC.

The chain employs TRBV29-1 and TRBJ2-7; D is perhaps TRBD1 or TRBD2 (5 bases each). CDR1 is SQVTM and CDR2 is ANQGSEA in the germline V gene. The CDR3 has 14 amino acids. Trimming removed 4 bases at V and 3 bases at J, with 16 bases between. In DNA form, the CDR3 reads TGCAGCGTTGTCCTCGGGGCGGCTGTCTACGAGCAGTACTTC. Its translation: CSVVLGAAVYEQYF.